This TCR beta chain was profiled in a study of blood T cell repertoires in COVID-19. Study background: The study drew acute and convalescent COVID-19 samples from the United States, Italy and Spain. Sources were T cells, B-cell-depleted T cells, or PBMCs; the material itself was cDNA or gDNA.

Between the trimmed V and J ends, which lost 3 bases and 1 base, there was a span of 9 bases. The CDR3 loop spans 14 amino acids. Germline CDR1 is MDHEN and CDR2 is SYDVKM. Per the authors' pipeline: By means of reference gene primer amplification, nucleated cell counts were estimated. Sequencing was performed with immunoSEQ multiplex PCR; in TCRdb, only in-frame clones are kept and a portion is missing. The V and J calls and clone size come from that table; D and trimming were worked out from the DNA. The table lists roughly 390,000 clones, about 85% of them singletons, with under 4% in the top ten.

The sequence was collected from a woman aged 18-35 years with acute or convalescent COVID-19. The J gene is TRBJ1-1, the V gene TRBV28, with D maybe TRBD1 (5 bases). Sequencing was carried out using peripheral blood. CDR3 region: CASSLQGENTEAFF. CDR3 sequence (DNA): TGTGCCAGCAGTTTGCAGGGTGAGAACACTGAAGCTTTCTTT.